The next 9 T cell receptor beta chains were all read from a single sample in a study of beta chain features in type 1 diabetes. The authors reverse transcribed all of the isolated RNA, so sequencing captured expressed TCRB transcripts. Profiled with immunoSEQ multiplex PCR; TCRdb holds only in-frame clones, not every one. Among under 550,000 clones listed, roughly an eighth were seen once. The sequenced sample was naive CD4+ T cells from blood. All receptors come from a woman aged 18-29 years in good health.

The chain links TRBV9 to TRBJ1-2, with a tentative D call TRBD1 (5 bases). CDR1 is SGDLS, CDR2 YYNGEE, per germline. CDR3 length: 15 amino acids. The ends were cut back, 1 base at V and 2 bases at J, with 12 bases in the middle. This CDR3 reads CASSVTPTANYGYTF. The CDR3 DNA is TGTGCCAGCAGCGTAACACCGACAGCCAACTATGGCTACACCTTC. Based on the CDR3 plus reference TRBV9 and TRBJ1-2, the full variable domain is DSGVTQTPKHLITATGQRVTLRCSPRSGDLSVYWYQQSLDQGLQFLIQYYNGEERAKGNILERFSAQQFPDLHSELNLSSLELGDSALYFCASSVTPTANYGYTFGSGTRLTVV.

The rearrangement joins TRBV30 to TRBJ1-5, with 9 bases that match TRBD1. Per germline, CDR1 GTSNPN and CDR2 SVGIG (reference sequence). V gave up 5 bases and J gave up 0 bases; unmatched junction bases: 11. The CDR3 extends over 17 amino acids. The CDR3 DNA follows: TGTGCCTGGGCCCGGGACAGGGAAAGCCTTAGCAATCAGCCCCAGCATTTT. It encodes CAWARDRESLSNQPQHF.

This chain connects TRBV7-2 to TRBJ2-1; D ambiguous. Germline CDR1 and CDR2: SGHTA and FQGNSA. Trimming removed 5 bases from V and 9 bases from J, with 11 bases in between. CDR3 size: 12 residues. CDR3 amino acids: CASSLTAGEQFF. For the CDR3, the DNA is TGTGCCAGCAGCCTGACGGCAGGTGAGCAGTTCTTC.

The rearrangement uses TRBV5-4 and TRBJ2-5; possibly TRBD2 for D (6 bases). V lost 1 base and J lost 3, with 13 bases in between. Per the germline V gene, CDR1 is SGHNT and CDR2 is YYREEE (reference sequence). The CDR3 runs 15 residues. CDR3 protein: CASSLMSGGKETQYF. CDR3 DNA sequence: TGTGCCAGCAGCTTGATGTCGGGCGGGAAAGAGACCCAGTACTTC. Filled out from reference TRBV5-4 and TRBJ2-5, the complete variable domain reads ETGVTQSPTHLIKTRGQQVTLRCSSQSGHNTVSWYQQALGQGPQFIFQYYREEENGRGNFPPRFSGLQFPNYSSELNVNALELDDSALYLCASSLMSGGKETQYFGPGTRLLVL.

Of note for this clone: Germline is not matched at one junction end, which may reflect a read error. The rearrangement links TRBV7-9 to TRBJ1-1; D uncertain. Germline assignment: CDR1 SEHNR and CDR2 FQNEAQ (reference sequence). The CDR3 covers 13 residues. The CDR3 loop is CASSPRRVPEAFF. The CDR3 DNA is TGTGCCAGCAGCCCTCGACGGGTGCCTGAGGCTTTCTTT.

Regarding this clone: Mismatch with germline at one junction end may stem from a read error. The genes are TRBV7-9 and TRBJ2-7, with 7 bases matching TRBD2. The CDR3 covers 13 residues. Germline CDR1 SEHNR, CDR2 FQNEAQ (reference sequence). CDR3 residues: CATSGIRVYEQYF. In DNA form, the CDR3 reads TGTGCCACCAGCGGGATCCGAGTCTACGAGCAGTACTTC. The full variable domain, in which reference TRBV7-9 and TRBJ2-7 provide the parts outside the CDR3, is DTGVSQNPRHKITKRGQNVTFRCDPISEHNRLYWYRQTLGQGPEFLTYFQNEAQLEKSRLLSDRFSAERPKGSFSTLEIQRTEQGDSAMYLCATSGIRVYEQYFGPGTRLTVT.

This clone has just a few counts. The CDR3 nucleotides read TGTGCCAGCAGTTCCCTCAGTAGCTATGGCTACACCTTC. This encodes CASSSLSSYGYTF. This rearrangement joins TRBV28 to TRBJ1-2; D gene uncertain. Germline assignment: CDR1 MDHEN and CDR2 SYDVKM. This CDR3 region has 13 residues. V was clipped by 4 bases and J by 4 bases, with 10 bases between them.

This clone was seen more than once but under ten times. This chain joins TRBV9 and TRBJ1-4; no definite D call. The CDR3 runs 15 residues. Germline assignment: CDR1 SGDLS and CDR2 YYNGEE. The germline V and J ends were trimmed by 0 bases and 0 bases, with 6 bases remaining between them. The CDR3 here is CASSVGVTTNEKLFF. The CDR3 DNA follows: TGTGCCAGCAGCGTAGGGGTTACAACTAATGAAAAACTGTTTTTT.

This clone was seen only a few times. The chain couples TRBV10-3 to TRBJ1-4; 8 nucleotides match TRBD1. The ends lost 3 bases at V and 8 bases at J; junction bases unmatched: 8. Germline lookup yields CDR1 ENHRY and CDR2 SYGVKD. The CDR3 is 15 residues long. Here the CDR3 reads CAISDPTGVGEKLFF. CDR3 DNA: TGTGCCATCAGTGATCCGACAGGGGTAGGAGAAAAACTGTTTTTT.